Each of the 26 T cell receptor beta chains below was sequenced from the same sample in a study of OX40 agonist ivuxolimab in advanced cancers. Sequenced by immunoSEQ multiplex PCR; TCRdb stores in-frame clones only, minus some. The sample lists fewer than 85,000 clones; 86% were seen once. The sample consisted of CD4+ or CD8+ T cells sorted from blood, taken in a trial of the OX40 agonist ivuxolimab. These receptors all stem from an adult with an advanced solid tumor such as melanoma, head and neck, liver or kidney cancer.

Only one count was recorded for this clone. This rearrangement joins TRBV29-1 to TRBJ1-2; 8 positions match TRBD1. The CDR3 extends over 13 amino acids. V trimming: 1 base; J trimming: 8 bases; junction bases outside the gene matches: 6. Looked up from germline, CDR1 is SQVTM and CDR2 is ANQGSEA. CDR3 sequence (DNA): TGCAGCGTTGAAGTGGGACAGGCTCGGGGCTACACCTTC. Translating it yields CSVEVGQARGYTF.

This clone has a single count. The CDR3 protein is CSVGRNLNTEAFF. The CDR3 DNA reads TGCAGCGTTGGGAGGAATCTGAACACTGAAGCTTTCTTT. V is TRBV29-1 and J is TRBJ1-1; D gene unclear. Germline CDR1 reads SQVTM; CDR2 reads ANQGSEA. The CDR3 consists of 13 residues. Trimming removed 4 bases at V and 0 bases at J, with 9 bases between. The full variable domain, its missing parts supplied by reference TRBV29-1 and TRBJ1-1, is SAVISQKPSRDICQRGTSLTIQCQVDSQVTMMFWYRQQPGQSLTLIATANQGSEATYESGFVIDKFPISRPNLTFSTLTVSNMSPEDSSIYLCSVGRNLNTEAFFGQGTRLTVV.

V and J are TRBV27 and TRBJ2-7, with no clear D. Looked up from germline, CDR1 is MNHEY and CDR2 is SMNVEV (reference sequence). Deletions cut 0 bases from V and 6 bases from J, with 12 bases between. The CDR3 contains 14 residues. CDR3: CASSLSSLYSEQYF. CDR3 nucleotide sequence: TGTGCCAGCAGTTTATCCTCCCTCTACAGCGAGCAGTACTTC.

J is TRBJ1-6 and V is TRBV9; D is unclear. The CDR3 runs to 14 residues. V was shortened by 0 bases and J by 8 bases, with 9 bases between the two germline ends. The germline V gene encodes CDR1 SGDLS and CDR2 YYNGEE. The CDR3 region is CASSVEGPHSPLHF. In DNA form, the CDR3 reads TGTGCCAGCAGCGTAGAGGGCCCTCATTCACCCCTCCACTTT.

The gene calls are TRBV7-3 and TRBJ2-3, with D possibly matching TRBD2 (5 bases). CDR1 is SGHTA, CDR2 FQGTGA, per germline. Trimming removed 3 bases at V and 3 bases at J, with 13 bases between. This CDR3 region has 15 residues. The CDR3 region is CASSLGSSVTDTQYF. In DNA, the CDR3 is TGTGCCAGCAGCTTGGGTAGTAGCGTAACAGATACGCAGTATTTT.

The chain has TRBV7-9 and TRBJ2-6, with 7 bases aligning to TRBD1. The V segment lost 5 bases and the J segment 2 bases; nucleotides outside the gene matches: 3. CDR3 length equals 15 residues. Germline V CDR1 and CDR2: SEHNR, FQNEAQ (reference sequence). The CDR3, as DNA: TGTGCCAGCAGCAAGAGGGGGCCTGGGGCCAACGTCCTGACTTTC. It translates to CASSKRGPGANVLTF. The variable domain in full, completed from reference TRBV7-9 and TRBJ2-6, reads DTGVSQNPRHKITKRGQNVTFRCDPISEHNRLYWYRQTLGQGPEFLTYFQNEAQLEKSRLLSDRFSAERPKGSFSTLEIQRTEQGDSAMYLCASSKRGPGANVLTFGAGSRLTVL.

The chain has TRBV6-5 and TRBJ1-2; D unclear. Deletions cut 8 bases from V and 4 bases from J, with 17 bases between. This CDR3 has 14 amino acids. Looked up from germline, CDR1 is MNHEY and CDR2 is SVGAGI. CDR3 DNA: TGTGCCAGCTGTTCTTTGGTTTGGGGCTATGGCTACACCTTC. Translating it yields CASCSLVWGYGYTF.

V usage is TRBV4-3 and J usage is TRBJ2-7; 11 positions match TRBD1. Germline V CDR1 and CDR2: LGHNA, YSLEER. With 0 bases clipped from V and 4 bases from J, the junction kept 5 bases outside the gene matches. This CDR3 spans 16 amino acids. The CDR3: CASSQEPGTGGYEQYF. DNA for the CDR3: TGCGCCAGCAGCCAAGAACCCGGGACAGGGGGATACGAGCAGTACTTC.

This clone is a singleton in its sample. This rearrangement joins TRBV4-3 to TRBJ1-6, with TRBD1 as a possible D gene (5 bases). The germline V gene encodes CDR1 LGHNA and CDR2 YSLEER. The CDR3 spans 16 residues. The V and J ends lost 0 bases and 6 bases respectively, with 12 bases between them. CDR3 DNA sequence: TGCGCCAGCAGCCAAGAACTCCAGGGATCTAATTCACCCCTCCACTTT. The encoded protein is CASSQELQGSNSPLHF.

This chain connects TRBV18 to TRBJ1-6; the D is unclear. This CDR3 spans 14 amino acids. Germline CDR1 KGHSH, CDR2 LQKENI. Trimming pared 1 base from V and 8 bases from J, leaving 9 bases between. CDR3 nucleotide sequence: TGTGCCAGCTCACCACTGGAGAGGGATTCACCCCTCCACTTT. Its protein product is CASSPLERDSPLHF.

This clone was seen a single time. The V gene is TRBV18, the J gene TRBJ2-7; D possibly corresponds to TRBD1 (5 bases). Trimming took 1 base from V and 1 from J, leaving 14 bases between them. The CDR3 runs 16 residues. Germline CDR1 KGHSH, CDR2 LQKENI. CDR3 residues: CASSPRRSPGSYEQYF. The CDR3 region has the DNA TGTGCCAGCTCACCACGAAGGTCTCCAGGGTCCTACGAGCAGTACTTC.

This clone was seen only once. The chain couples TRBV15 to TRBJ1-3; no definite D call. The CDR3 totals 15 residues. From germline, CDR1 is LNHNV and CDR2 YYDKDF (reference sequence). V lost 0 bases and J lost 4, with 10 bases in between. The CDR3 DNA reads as TGTGCCACCAGCAGAGATCTCGCATCCGGAAACACCATATATTTT. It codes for CATSRDLASGNTIYF.

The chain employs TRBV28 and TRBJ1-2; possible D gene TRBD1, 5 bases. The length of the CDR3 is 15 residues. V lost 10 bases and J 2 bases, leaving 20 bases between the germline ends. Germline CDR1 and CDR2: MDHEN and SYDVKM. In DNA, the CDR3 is TGTGCCACCGGGGGGATTAGTCGGGCGAACTATGGCTACACCTTC. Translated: CATGGISRANYGYTF.

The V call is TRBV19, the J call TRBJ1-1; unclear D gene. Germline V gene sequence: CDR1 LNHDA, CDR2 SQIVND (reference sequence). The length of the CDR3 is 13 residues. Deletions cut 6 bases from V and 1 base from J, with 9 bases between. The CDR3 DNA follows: TGTGCCAGTAGCAGCCAACCGAACACTGAAGCTTTCTTT. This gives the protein CASSSQPNTEAFF.

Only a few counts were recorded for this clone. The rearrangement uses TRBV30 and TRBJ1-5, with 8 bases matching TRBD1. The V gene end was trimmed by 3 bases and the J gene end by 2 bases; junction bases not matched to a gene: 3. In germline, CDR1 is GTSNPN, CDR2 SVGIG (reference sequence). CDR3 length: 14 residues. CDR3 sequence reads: CAWRQTGGNQPQHF. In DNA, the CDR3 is TGTGCCTGGAGGCAGACAGGGGGCAATCAGCCCCAGCATTTT.

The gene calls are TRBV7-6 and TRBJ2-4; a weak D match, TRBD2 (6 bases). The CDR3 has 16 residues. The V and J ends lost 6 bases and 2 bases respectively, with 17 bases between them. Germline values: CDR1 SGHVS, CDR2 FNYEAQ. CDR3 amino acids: CASRPGGDGPKNIQYF. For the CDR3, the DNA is TGTGCCAGCAGACCCGGAGGGGATGGGCCCAAAAACATTCAGTACTTC. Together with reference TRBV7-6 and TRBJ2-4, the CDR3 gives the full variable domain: GAGVSQSPRYKVTKRGQDVALRCDPISGHVSLYWYRQALGQGPEFLTYFNYEAQQDKSGLPNDRFSAERPEGSISTLTIQRTEQRDSAMYRCASRPGGDGPKNIQYFGAGTRLSVL.

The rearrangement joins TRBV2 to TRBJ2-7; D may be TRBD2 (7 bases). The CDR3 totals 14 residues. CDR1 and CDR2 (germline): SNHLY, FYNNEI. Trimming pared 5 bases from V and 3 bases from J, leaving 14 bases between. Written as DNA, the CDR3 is TGTGCCAGCAGTCTAGGGGGGGCCAGCTACGAGCAGTACTTC. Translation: CASSLGGASYEQYF.

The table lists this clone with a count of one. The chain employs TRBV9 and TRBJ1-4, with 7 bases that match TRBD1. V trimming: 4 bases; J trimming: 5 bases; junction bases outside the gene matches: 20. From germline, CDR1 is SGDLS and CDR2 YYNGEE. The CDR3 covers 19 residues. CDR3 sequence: CASSTPRRGRGLGNEKLFF. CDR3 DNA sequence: TGTGCCAGCAGCACCCCTAGGAGGGGGAGGGGGCTTGGAAATGAAAAACTGTTTTTT.

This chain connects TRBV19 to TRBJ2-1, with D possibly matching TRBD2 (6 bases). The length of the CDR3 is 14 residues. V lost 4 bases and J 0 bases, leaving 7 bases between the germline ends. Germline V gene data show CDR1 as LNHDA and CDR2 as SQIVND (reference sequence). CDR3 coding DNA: TGTGCCAGTAGTAGGGAGGACTCCTACAATGAGCAGTTCTTC. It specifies CASSREDSYNEQFF. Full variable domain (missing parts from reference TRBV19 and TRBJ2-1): DGGITQSPKYLFRKEGQNVTLSCEQNLNHDAMYWYRQDPGQGLRLIYYSQIVNDFQKGDIAEGYSVSREKKESFPLTVTSAQKNPTAFYLCASSREDSYNEQFFGPGTRLTVL.

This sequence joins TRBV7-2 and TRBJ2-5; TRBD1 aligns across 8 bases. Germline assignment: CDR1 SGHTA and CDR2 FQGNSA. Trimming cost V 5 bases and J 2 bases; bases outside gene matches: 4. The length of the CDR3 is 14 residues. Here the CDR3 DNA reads TGTGCCAGCAGCCTTTGGACAGGGCAAGAGACCCAGTACTTC. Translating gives CASSLWTGQETQYF.

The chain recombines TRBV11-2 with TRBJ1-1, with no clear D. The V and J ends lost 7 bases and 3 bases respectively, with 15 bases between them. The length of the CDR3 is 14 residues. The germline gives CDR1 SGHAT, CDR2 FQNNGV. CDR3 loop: CASTLGLMDTEAFF. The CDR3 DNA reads TGTGCCAGCACCCTTGGGCTTATGGACACTGAAGCTTTCTTT.

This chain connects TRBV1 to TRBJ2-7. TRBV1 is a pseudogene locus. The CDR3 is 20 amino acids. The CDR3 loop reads CTSSQDLDISGCQGISEQYF. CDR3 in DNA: TGCACCAGCAGCCAAGATCTTGATATAAGCGGTTGCCAGGGAATCAGCGAGCAGTACTTC.

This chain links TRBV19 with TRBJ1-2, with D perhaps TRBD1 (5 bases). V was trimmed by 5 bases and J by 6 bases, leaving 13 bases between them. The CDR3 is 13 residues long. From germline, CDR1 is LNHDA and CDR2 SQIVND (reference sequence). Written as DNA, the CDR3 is TGTGCCAGTAGTTCGGGACTTCTTGATGGCTACACCTTC. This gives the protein CASSSGLLDGYTF. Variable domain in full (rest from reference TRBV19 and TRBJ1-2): DGGITQSPKYLFRKEGQNVTLSCEQNLNHDAMYWYRQDPGQGLRLIYYSQIVNDFQKGDIAEGYSVSREKKESFPLTVTSAQKNPTAFYLCASSSGLLDGYTFGSGTRLTVV.

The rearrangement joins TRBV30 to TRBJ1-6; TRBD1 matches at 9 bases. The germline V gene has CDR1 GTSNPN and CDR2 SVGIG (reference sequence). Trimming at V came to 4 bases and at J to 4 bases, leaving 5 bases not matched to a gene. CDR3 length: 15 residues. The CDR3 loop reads CAWTQDRGYNSPLHF. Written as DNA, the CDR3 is TGTGCCTGGACCCAGGACAGGGGTTATAATTCACCCCTCCACTTT.

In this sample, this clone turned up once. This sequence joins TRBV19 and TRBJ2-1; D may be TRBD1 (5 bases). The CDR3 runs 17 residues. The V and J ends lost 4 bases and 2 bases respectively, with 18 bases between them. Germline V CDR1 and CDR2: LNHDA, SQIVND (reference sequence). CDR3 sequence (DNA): TGTGCCAGTAGTACGACCGACACAGGCGGAACCTACAATGAGCAGTTCTTC. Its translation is CASSTTDTGGTYNEQFF. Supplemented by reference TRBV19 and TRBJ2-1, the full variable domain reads DGGITQSPKYLFRKEGQNVTLSCEQNLNHDAMYWYRQDPGQGLRLIYYSQIVNDFQKGDIAEGYSVSREKKESFPLTVTSAQKNPTAFYLCASSTTDTGGTYNEQFFGPGTRLTVL.

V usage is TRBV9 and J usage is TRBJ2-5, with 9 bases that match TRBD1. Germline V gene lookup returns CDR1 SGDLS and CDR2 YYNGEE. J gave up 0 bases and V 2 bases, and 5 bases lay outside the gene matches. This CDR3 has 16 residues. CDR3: CASSVDRGANQETQYF. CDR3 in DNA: TGTGCCAGCAGCGTTGACAGGGGGGCTAACCAAGAGACCCAGTACTTC.